This T cell receptor beta chain was sequenced during a study of breast tumors, draining lymph nodes, adjacent tissues. General study findings and limits: Findings are consistent with lymph node origin and intratumoral expansion of most tumor T cells. Luminal-like breast cancer showed significantly higher tumor–nontumor repertoire similarity than basal-like.

Germline V gives CDR1 MNHNS, CDR2 SASEGT. This CDR3 is 15 amino acids long. Trimming removed 0 bases at V and 1 base at J, with 8 bases between. TCRdb re-analysed the multiplex PCR reads in MiXCR, keeping a single row per CDR3 protein. In the table there are 150,000 to 200,000 distinct CDR3 sequences, roughly a third of which are singletons. Regarding this clonotype: Its antigen is currently unknown.

Axillary draining lymph nodes of breast cancer patients supplied the node samples. Sequencing was done on a sample of axillary lymph node tissue. V and J are TRBV6-1 and TRBJ2-3, with D perhaps matching TRBD1 (5 bases). This TCR was recovered from a female donor with breast cancer. Some clones in this sample may be carry-over from other donors' samples. For the CDR3, the DNA is TGTGCCAGCAGTGAAGCTGAGACAGGCACAGATACGCAGTATTTT. It specifies CASSEAETGTDTQYF.